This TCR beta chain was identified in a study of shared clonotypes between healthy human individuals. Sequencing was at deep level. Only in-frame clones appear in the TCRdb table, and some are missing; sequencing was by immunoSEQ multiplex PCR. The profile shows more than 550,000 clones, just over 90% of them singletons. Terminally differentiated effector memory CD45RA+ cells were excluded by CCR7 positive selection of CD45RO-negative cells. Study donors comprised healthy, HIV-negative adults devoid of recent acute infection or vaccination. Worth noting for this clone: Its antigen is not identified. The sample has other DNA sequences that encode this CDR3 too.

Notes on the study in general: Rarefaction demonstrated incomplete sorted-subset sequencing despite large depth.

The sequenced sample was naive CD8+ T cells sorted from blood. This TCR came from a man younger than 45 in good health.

The CDR3 sequence: CASSLGNEQYF. The CDR3 DNA reads TGTGCCAGCAGCCTGGGGAACGAGCAGTACTTC. The J gene is TRBJ2-7, the V gene TRBV5-6; D is uncertain. From germline, CDR1 is SGHDT and CDR2 YYEEEE. V lost 4 bases to trimming and J lost 5 bases, with 7 bases between them. The CDR3 extends over 11 amino acids.